These 25 T cell receptor beta chains were sequenced from one sample in a study of a mutant IDH1 vaccine in newly diagnosed glioma. What these receptors recognize is not known. Described time point: week 47, end of study. The content of each vaccine dose was 300 ug of mutant IDH1 20-mer peptide, and topical imiquimod accompanied it. Clones were read by immunoSEQ multiplex PCR, and TCRdb kept only the in-frame ones, dropping some. The sample holds about 31,000 clones, approximately 92% seen once. This specimen consisted of PBMCs, obtained from a glioma patient whose treatment included an IDH1 peptide vaccine. All receptors come from a woman aged 35 to 49 with glioma.

The chain uses TRBV6-1 and TRBJ1-2; 11 bases match TRBD1. Looked up from germline, CDR1 is MNHNS and CDR2 is SASEGT. The CDR3 is made up of 15 amino acids. Unmatched junction bases numbered 7, after V lost 5 bases and J lost 5 bases. CDR3 loop: CASSIRTGGHYGYTF. In DNA, the CDR3 is TGTGCCAGCAGTATCCGGACAGGGGGCCATTATGGCTACACCTTC.

The rearrangement links TRBV30 to TRBJ1-1; D is uncertain. The V gene lost 3 bases and the J gene lost 1 base, with 6 bases spanning the gap. Per the germline V gene, CDR1 is GTSNPN and CDR2 is SVGIG (reference sequence). The CDR3 extends over 12 amino acids. This CDR3 reads CAWSRQNTEAFF. CDR3 sequence (DNA): TGTGCCTGGAGCCGCCAGAACACTGAAGCTTTCTTT.

This chain joins TRBV5-6 and TRBJ2-3, with D possibly TRBD1 on 5 matching bases. Germline V gene sequence: CDR1 SGHDT, CDR2 YYEEEE. Between the trimmed V and J ends, which lost 4 bases and 3 bases, there was a span of 18 bases. The CDR3 length is 16 residues. CDR3 nucleotides: TGTGCCAGCAGCCCTCTAAAAGGGGCCAGGACAGATACGCAGTATTTT. This sequence encodes CASSPLKGARTDTQYF.

The gene calls are TRBV5-6 and TRBJ2-3, with 14 bases lining up with TRBD2. The V gene end was trimmed by 4 bases and the J gene end by 2 bases; junction bases not matched to a gene: 9. The CDR3 length is 18 residues. Germline V gene data show CDR1 as SGHDT and CDR2 as YYEEEE. Written as DNA, the CDR3 is TGTGCCAGCAGCGGGGAGACTAGCGGGGGGGCCCTCACAGATACGCAGTATTTT. Protein sequence: CASSGETSGGALTDTQYF.

The chain recombines TRBV2 with TRBJ1-1; D not resolved. The CDR3 is made up of 13 amino acids. Deletions cut 5 bases from V and 1 base from J, with 8 bases between. Germline V gene data show CDR1 as SNHLY and CDR2 as FYNNEI. CDR3 region: CASSSERNTEAFF. The CDR3 region has the DNA TGTGCCAGCAGTTCAGAAAGGAACACTGAAGCTTTCTTT.

V usage is TRBV5-1 and J usage is TRBJ2-2; a possible D gene is TRBD2 (6 bases). This CDR3 is 16 amino acids long. Germline CDR1 and CDR2: SGHRS and YFSETQ. Trimming left V 3 bases short and J 2 bases short, with 14 bases between. The CDR3 DNA is TGCGCCAGCAGCTCCCTTGTGCGGGGTAACACCGGGGAGCTGTTTTTT. Protein: CASSSLVRGNTGELFF.

J is TRBJ2-7 and V is TRBV4-1, with D possibly matching TRBD1 (5 bases). Germline V gene sequence: CDR1 MGHRA, CDR2 YSYEKL. This CDR3 is built from 16 residues. Trimming took off 3 bases at V and 3 bases at J, with 18 bases between the two ends. This CDR3 is CASSHEPGPQYYEQYF. CDR3 nucleotides: TGCGCCAGCAGCCATGAACCAGGGCCCCAATACTACGAGCAGTACTTC.

V is TRBV2 and J is TRBJ2-7; a possible D gene is TRBD2 (6 bases). This CDR3 is 15 amino acids long. The germline V gene encodes CDR1 SNHLY and CDR2 FYNNEI. With 5 bases removed from V and 3 bases from J, the gap between germline ends came to 17 bases. Here the CDR3 reads CASSWDSGRIYEQYF. For the CDR3, the DNA is TGTGCCAGCAGTTGGGACTCCGGAAGGATCTACGAGCAGTACTTC.

The chain combines TRBV6-5 with TRBJ1-1; 7 bases line up with TRBD1. The trim removed 4 bases at V and 3 bases at J, leaving 5 bases unmatched. Per germline, CDR1 MNHEY and CDR2 SVGAGI. The CDR3 extends over 14 amino acids. In DNA form, the CDR3 reads TGTGCCAGCAGTTGGGGCAGGGGGTACACTGAAGCTTTCTTT. It yields the protein CASSWGRGYTEAFF.

V usage is TRBV6-6 and J usage is TRBJ2-7; the match to TRBD2 covers 7 bases. This CDR3 is built from 15 residues. The V gene end was trimmed by 4 bases and the J gene end by 2 bases; junction bases not matched to a gene: 8. The germline CDR1 and CDR2 sequences are MNHNY and SVGAGI (reference sequence). Here the CDR3 reads CASSSSAGKTYEQYF. The CDR3 DNA is TGTGCCAGCAGTTCGTCAGCGGGGAAAACCTACGAGCAGTACTTC.

J is TRBJ2-3 and V is TRBV30, with D possibly being TRBD1 (5 bases). Trimming cost V 1 base and J 6 bases, with 11 bases left between them. The CDR3 extends over 13 amino acids. Germline CDR1 and CDR2: GTSNPN and SVGIG (reference sequence). The CDR3: CAWSAQGPDTQYF. The CDR3 DNA follows: TGTGCCTGGAGTGCCCAGGGCCCGGATACGCAGTATTTT.

The chain links TRBV5-4 to TRBJ2-6; D tentatively fits TRBD1 or TRBD2 (5 bases each). V was shortened by 4 bases and J by 0 bases, with 23 bases between the two germline ends. The CDR3 covers 20 residues. Germline V gene sequence: CDR1 SGHNT, CDR2 YYREEE (reference sequence). The CDR3 reads CASSLGGSRVPSSGANVLTF. The CDR3, as DNA: TGTGCCAGCAGCCTTGGGGGTTCCCGGGTCCCGAGCTCTGGGGCCAACGTCCTGACTTTC.

J is TRBJ2-7 and V is TRBV5-1; possibly TRBD1 for D (6 bases). Germline V gene sequence: CDR1 SGHRS, CDR2 YFSETQ. The V end was cut by 3 bases, the J end by 1 base, with 11 bases between. This CDR3 is 14 amino acids long. CDR3 nucleotides: TGCGCCAGCAGCTCCACCGGGACATCCTACGAGCAGTACTTC. This translates into CASSSTGTSYEQYF.

Written as DNA, the CDR3 is TGTGCCAGCACTATCGACAGGGGTAGCGAGCAGTACTTC. Translation: CASTIDRGSEQYF. The rearrangement joins TRBV7-2 to TRBJ2-7; TRBD1 agrees at 8 bases. This CDR3 is built from 13 residues. With 7 bases clipped from V and 6 bases from J, the junction kept 8 bases outside the gene matches. Germline loops: CDR1 SGHTA, CDR2 FQGNSA.

V is TRBV6-5 and J is TRBJ1-4, with TRBD1 matching over 8 bases. V was clipped by 10 bases and J by 7 bases; unmatched bases: 11. The CDR3 loop spans 14 amino acids. In germline, CDR1 is MNHEY, CDR2 SVGAGI. CDR3 nucleotide sequence: TGTGCCACCAAGAGGGGACAGGCTGCTGAAAAACTGTTTTTT. It specifies CATKRGQAAEKLFF.

CDR3 residues: CASSSLTGPFYGYTF. The CDR3 DNA reads TGTGCCAGCAGCTCCCTCACAGGCCCTTTCTATGGCTACACCTTC. This rearrangement joins TRBV7-9 to TRBJ1-2; a possible D gene is TRBD1 (5 bases). The CDR3 has 15 amino acids. V was trimmed by 4 bases and J by 4 bases, leaving 16 bases between them. CDR1 SEHNR and CDR2 FQNEAQ come from the germline V gene (reference sequence).

DNA of the CDR3: TGTGCCAGCAGCCCCCCGACCGGGACAGCCAATTCACCCCTCCACTTT. Encoded protein: CASSPPTGTANSPLHF. The V and J genes are TRBV7-9 and TRBJ1-6, with 7 bases aligning to TRBD1. This CDR3 is built from 16 residues. Unmatched junction bases numbered 11, after V lost 5 bases and J lost 7 bases. Germline assignment: CDR1 SEHNR and CDR2 FQNEAQ (reference sequence).

The chain employs TRBV27 and TRBJ2-7, with D possibly TRBD1 on 6 matching bases. V shed 0 bases and J shed 4 bases, with 13 bases lying between them. The CDR3 is 15 amino acids. Per germline, CDR1 MNHEY and CDR2 SMNVEV (reference sequence). DNA for the CDR3: TGTGCCAGCAGTTTATCGGCACAGGGCCGGTACGAGCAGTACTTC. Its protein is CASSLSAQGRYEQYF.

This rearrangement joins TRBV11-2 to TRBJ1-4, with D possibly matching TRBD1 (6 bases). Germline CDR1 SGHAT, CDR2 FQNNGV. Trimming took off 2 bases at V and 8 bases at J, with 15 bases between the two ends. The CDR3 is made up of 15 amino acids. CDR3 nucleotides: TGTGCCAGCAGCTTACAGCAGCCCGGGGGCGAAAAACTGTTTTTT. Its translation: CASSLQQPGGEKLFF.

This sequence joins TRBV10-2 and TRBJ2-3; TRBD2 matches 12 bases. Per germline, CDR1 WSHSY and CDR2 SAAADI. This CDR3 contains 15 residues. J was trimmed by 5 bases and V by 3 bases; bases with no gene match: 3. The CDR3: CASSDWGLAGDTQYF. The DNA of the CDR3 is TGCGCCAGCAGTGATTGGGGACTAGCGGGAGATACGCAGTATTTT.

This rearrangement joins TRBV18 to TRBJ2-1; D not certain. V lost 6 bases, J lost 4 bases, and 16 bases lay in between. In germline, CDR1 is KGHSH, CDR2 LQKENI. The CDR3 is 15 amino acids. The CDR3 spells CASSPWAELYNEQFF. CDR3 DNA: TGTGCCAGCTCCCCCTGGGCAGAACTTTACAATGAGCAGTTCTTC. Full variable domain (missing parts from reference TRBV18 and TRBJ2-1): NAGVMQNPRHLVRRRGQEARLRCSPMKGHSHVYWYRQLPEEGLKFMVYLQKENIIDESGMPKERFSAEFPKEGPSILRIQQVVRGDSAAYFCASSPWAELYNEQFFGPGTRLTVL.

This clone has more than one count but fewer than ten. This rearrangement joins TRBV2 to TRBJ1-5; D ambiguous. Trimming took off 6 bases at V and 2 bases at J, with 14 bases between the two ends. Germline lookup yields CDR1 SNHLY and CDR2 FYNNEI. The CDR3 is 15 residues long. The CDR3 coding sequence is TGTGCCAGCAGGGGCCGTGGCGCGGGCAATCAGCCCCAGCATTTT. Translated: CASRGRGAGNQPQHF.

V is TRBV7-2 and J is TRBJ2-7; D is possibly TRBD1 or TRBD2 (5 bases each). The CDR3 is 12 residues long. Between the trimmed V and J ends, which lost 2 bases and 10 bases, there was a span of 12 bases. Germline V lookup: CDR1 SGHTA, CDR2 FQGNSA. CDR3 sequence: CASSLSGTVQYF. The CDR3 coding sequence is TGTGCCAGCAGCTTATCTGGGACGGTTCAGTACTTC.

The genes are TRBV10-1 and TRBJ2-3; TRBD2 agrees at 13 bases. Germline V gene sequence: CDR1 WNHNN, CDR2 SYGVQD (reference sequence). The CDR3 consists of 16 residues. V was pared by 6 bases and J by 4 bases, with 7 bases of the junction left unmatched. This chain's CDR3 is CASRSGLAGASDTQYF. The CDR3 DNA sequence: TGCGCCAGCAGAAGTGGACTAGCGGGGGCGTCAGATACGCAGTATTTT.

The chain uses TRBV5-6 and TRBJ2-3, with no clear D. This CDR3 region has 18 residues. CDR1 and CDR2 (germline): SGHDT, YYEEEE. Between the trimmed V and J ends, which lost 0 bases and 0 bases, there was a span of 17 bases. DNA for the CDR3: TGTGCCAGCAGCTTGGCCAGTCTTGCGTTATATAGCACAGATACGCAGTATTTT. Translation gives CASSLASLALYSTDTQYF.